This record concerns one TCR beta chain sequence. There are 16 residues in the CDR3. Germline V gives CDR1 SGHRS, CDR2 YFSETQ. The V gene end was trimmed by 0 bases and the J gene end by 3 bases; junction bases not matched to a gene: 5. This entry belongs to a study of blood T cell repertoires in COVID-19. Across the whole study: PBMCs, B-cell-depleted T cells, or T cells provided the cDNA or gDNA that made up the material.

TCRdb's copy holds only in-frame clones and misses some; the assay was immunoSEQ multiplex PCR. The data contain over 120,000 clones, under 90% of them singletons. The V gene is TRBV5-1, the J gene TRBJ2-7; TRBD2 agrees at 11 bases. The TCR sequence derives from a man aged 70 or older who had recovered from COVID-19. The sequenced sample consisted of peripheral blood. This chain's CDR3 is CASSLGGTSGSYEQYF. Written as DNA, the CDR3 is TGCGCCAGCAGCTTGGGCGGGACTAGCGGAAGCTACGAGCAGTACTTC. Drawing the rest from reference TRBV5-1 and TRBJ2-7, the complete variable domain is KAGVTQTPRYLIKTRGQQVTLSCSPISGHRSVSWYQQTPGQGLQFLFEYFSETQRNKGNFPGRFSGRQFSNSRSEMNVSTLELGDSALYLCASSLGGTSGSYEQYFGPGTRLTVT.